This T cell receptor (beta chain) was identified during a study of T cells in localized non-small cell lung cancer. Concerning this clone itself: Its antigen is not known.

Generated by immunoSEQ multiplex PCR, the TCRdb table keeps only in-frame clones and is missing some. The repertoire holds tens of thousands of clones, with about 92% as singletons. Regarding the study as a whole: Uninvolved neighboring lung showed the greatest T cell clonality, exceeding tumor.

The clonotype comes from a woman between 40 and 69 years old with stage III lung adenocarcinoma. This specimen consisted of peripheral blood mononuclear cells, obtained before any cancer treatment.

The CDR3 nucleotides read TGTGCCAGTAGTATAGGATGGGGGAATCAGCCCCAGCATTTT. It is translated as CASSIGWGNQPQHF. V and J are TRBV19 and TRBJ1-5; a possible D gene is TRBD1 (5 bases). The germline V and J ends were trimmed by 1 base and 4 bases, with 8 bases remaining between them. This CDR3 region has 14 residues. Germline CDR1 is LNHDA and CDR2 is SQIVND (reference sequence).